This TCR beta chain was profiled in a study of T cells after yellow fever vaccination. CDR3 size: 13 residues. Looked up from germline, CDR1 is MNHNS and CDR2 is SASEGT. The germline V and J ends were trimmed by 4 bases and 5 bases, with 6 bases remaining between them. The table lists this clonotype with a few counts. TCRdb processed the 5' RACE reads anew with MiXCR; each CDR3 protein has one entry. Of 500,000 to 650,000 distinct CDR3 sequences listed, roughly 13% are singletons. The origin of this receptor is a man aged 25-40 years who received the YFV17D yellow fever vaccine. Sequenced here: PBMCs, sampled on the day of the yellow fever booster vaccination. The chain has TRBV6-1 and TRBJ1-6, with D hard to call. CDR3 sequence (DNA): TGTGCCAGCAGTGCTCAGGATAATTCACCCCTCCACTTT. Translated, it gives CASSAQDNSPLHF.